This TCR beta chain comes out of a study of blood T cells in healthy people across ages. Points from the study as a whole: Researchers report that TCR beta diversity correlated strongly with naive T cell percentage.

Germline V CDR1 and CDR2: SGHRS, YFSETQ. V lost 0 bases and J lost 5, with 12 bases in between. The CDR3 has 15 amino acids. The second PCR ran roughly 7 to 12 cycles with a sample-barcoded 5' primer and J-beta primers. TCRdb redid the calling of the 5' RACE reads with MiXCR, one entry per CDR3 protein. The sample has about 1 million distinct CDR3 sequences, more than 35% seen once; the top ten hold under 20%. A few counts support this clonotype. Its antigen remains unidentified. This TCR was sampled from a woman aged 55 to 70 in good health. The chain links TRBV5-1 to TRBJ2-1; D remains unclear. Sequencing input: blood. The CDR3 bases are TGCGCCAGCAGCTTGGCCGGGCCCCGTAACAATGAGCAGTTCTTC. This gives the protein CASSLAGPRNNEQFF.